This T cell receptor (beta chain) was documented in a study of blood T cell repertoires in COVID-19. The CDR3 contains 15 residues. Trimming took 8 bases from V and 5 from J; bases not matched to a gene: 12. Germline V gene sequence: CDR1 SGHAT, CDR2 FQNNGV. Only in-frame clones appear in the TCRdb table, and some are missing; sequencing was by immunoSEQ multiplex PCR. The sample holds around 24,000 clones, 81% seen once. The chain recombines TRBV11-2 with TRBJ2-5, with 9 bases identical to TRBD1. Sequenced sample: peripheral blood. The clonotype comes from a man aged 50-59 years with active or convalescent COVID-19. CDR3 loop: CASASRTGVGETQYF. The DNA of the CDR3 is TGTGCCAGCGCTTCTAGGACAGGGGTCGGGGAGACCCAGTACTTC.